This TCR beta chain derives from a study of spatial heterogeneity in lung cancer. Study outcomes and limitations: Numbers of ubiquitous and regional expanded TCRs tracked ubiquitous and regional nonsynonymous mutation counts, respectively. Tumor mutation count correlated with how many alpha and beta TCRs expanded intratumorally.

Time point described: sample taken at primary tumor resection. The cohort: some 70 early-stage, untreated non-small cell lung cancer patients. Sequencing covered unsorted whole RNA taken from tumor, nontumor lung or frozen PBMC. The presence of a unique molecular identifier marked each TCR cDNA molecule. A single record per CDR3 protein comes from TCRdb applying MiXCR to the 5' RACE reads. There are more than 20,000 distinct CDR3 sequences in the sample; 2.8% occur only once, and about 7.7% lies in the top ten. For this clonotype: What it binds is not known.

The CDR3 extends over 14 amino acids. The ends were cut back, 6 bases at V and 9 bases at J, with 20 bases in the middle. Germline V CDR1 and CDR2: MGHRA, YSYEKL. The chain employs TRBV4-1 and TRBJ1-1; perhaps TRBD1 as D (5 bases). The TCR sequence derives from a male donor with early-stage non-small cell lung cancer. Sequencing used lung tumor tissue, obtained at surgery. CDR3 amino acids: CASRREETQVKAFF. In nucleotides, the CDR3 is TGCGCCAGCAGACGTGAAGAGACACAGGTGAAAGCTTTCTTT.